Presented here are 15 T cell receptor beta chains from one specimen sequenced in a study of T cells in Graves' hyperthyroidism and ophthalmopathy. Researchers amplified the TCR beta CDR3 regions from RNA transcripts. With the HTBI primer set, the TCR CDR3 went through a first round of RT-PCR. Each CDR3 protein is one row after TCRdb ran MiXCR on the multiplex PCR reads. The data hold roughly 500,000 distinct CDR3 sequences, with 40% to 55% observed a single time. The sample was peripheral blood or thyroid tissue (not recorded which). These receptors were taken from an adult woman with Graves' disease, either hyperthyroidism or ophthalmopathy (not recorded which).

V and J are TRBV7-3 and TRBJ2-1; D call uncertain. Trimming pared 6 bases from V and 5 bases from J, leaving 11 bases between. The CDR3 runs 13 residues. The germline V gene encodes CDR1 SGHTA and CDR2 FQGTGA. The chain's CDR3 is CASSQREDNEQFF. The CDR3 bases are TGTGCCAGCAGTCAAAGAGAAGACAATGAGCAGTTCTTC.

The CDR3 DNA reads TGTGCCAGCACCGAACAGGCTTATGGCTACACCTTC. Amino acids: CASTEQAYGYTF. The chain combines TRBV16 with TRBJ1-2; weak D call: TRBD1 (5 bases). The CDR3 totals 12 residues. Germline lookup yields CDR1 KGHSY and CDR2 FQNENV. V was shortened by 7 bases and J by 5 bases, with 11 bases between the two germline ends.

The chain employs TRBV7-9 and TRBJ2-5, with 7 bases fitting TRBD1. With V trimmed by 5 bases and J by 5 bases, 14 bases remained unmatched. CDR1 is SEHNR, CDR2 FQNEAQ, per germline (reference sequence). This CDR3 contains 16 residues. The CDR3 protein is CASSIGTAVVGETQYF. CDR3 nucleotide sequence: TGTGCCAGCAGCATAGGGACAGCGGTCGTGGGGGAGACCCAGTACTTC.

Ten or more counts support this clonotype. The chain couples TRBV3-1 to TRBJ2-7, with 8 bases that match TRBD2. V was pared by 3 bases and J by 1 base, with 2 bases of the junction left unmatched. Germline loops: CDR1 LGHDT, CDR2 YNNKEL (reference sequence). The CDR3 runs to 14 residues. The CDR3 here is CASSHGLASYEQYF. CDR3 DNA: TGTGCCAGCAGCCACGGACTAGCTTCCTACGAGCAGTACTTC.

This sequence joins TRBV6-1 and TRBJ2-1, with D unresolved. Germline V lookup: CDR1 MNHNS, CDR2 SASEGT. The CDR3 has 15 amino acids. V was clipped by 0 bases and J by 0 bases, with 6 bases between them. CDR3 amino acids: CASSEAGNSYNEQFF. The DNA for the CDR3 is TGTGCCAGCAGTGAAGCGGGGAACTCCTACAATGAGCAGTTCTTC.

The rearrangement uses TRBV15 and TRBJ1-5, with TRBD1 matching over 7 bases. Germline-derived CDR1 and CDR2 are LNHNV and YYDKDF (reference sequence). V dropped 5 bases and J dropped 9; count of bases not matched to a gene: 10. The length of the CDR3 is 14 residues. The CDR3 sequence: CATSAQGGSWPQHF. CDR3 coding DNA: TGTGCCACCAGCGCCCAGGGGGGCTCCTGGCCCCAGCATTTT.

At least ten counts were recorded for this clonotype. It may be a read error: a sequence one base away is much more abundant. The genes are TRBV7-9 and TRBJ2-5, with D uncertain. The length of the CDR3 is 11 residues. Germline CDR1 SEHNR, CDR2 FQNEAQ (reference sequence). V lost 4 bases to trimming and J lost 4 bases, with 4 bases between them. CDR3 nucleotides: TGTGCCAGCAGCTCCCCAGAGACCCAGTACTTC. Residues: CASSSPETQYF.

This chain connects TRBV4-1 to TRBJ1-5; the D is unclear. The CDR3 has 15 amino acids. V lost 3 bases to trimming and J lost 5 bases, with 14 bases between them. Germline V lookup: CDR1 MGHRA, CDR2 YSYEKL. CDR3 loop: CASSHGPRRDQPQHF. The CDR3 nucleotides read TGCGCCAGCAGCCACGGGCCCAGACGGGATCAGCCCCAGCATTTT.

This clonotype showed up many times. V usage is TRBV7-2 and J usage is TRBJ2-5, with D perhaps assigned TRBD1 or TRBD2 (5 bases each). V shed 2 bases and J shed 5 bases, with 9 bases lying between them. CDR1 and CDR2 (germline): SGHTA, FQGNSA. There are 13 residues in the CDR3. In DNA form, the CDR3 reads TGTGCCAGCAGCTTATGGGGGATGGAGACCCAGTACTTC. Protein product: CASSLWGMETQYF.

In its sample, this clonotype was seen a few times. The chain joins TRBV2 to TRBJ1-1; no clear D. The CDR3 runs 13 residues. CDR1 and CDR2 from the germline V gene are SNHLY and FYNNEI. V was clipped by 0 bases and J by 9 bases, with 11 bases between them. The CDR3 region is CASSEAPARKAFF. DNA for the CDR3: TGTGCCAGCAGTGAAGCTCCGGCCAGGAAAGCTTTCTTT.

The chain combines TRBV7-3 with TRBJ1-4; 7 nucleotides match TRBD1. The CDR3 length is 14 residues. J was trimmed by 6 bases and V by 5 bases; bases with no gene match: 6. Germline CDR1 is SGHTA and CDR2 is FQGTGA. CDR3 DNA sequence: TGTGCCAGCAGCCAAAATCAGGGGGATGAAAAACTGTTTTTT. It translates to CASSQNQGDEKLFF.

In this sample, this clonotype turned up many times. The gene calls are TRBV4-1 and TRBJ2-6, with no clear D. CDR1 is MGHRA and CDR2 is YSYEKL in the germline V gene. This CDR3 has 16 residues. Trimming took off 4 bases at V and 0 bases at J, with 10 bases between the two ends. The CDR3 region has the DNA TGCGCCAGCAGCCGAGTACGGAGCTCTGGGGCCAACGTCCTGACTTTC. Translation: CASSRVRSSGANVLTF.

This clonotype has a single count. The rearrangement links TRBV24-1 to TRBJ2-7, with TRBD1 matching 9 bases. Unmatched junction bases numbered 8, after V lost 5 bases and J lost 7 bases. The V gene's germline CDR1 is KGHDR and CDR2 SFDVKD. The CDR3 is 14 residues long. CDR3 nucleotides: TGTGCCACCAGTGTGACAGGGGGGCTGGGAGAGCAGTACTTC. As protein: CATSVTGGLGEQYF.

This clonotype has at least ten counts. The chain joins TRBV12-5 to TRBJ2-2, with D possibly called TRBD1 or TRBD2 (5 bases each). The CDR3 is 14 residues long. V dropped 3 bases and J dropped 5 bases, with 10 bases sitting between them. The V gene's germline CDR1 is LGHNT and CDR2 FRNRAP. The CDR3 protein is CASGLNGATGELFF. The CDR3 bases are TGTGCTAGTGGTTTAAACGGGGCAACCGGGGAGCTGTTTTTT.

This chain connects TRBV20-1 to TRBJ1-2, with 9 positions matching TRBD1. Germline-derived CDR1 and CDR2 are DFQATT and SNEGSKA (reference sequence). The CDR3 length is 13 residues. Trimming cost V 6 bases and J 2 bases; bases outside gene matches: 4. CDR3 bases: TGCAGTGCCGCACAGGGGGCCAACTATGGCTACACCTTC. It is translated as CSAAQGANYGYTF.